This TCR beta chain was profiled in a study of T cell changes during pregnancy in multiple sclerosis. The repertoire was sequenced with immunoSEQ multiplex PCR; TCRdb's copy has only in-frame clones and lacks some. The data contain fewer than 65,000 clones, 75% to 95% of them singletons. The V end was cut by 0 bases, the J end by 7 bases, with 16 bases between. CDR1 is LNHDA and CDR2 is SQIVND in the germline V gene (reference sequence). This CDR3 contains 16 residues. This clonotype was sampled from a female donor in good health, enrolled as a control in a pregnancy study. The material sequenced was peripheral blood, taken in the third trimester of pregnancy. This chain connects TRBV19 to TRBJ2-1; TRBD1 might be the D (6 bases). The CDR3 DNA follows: TGTGCCAGTAGTATAGAAAGGGGTAGGGGGACAAATGAGCAGTTCTTC. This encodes CASSIERGRGTNEQFF.